Presented here are 19 T cell receptor beta chains from one specimen sequenced in a study of blood T cell repertoires in COVID-19. Profiling relied on immunoSEQ multiplex PCR, and the TCRdb table lists in-frame clones only, not all of them. Among about 200,000 clones, approximately 82% were seen once, and the ten largest hold approximately 6.9%. The sequenced sample was peripheral blood. These receptors were obtained from a human donor with acute or convalescent COVID-19. The donor label of this sample is uncertain.

In the case of this clone: At one end the junction does not follow the germline gene, possibly because of a read error. V gene TRBV7-2 combines with J gene TRBJ1-2; 9 bases fit TRBD1. Per germline, CDR1 SGHTA and CDR2 FQGNSA. This CDR3 contains 13 residues. CDR3 region: CASSLGWWDRVLF. CDR3 DNA: TGTGCCAGCAGCTTAGGCTGGTGGGACAGGGTCCTTTTC.

Regarding this clone: This same CDR3 is encoded by further DNA sequences in the sample. The chain has TRBV5-1 and TRBJ1-1; D might be TRBD1 (5 bases). The CDR3 runs to 14 residues. CDR1 is SGHRS and CDR2 is YFSETQ in the germline V gene. Between the trimmed V and J ends, which lost 4 bases and 5 bases, there was a span of 15 bases. CDR3 sequence reads: CASSGQGGGTEAFF. As DNA, the CDR3 is TGCGCCAGCAGCGGTCAGGGAGGTGGGACTGAAGCTTTCTTT.

The chain is built from TRBV19 and TRBJ1-4; D may be TRBD1 (5 bases). From germline, CDR1 is LNHDA and CDR2 SQIVND (reference sequence). Trimming removed 6 bases at V and 5 bases at J, with 19 bases between. The CDR3 totals 16 residues. As DNA, the CDR3 is TGTGCCAGTAGCCTAAAGCCCGCCAGGGCGAATGAAAAACTGTTTTTT. Amino acids: CASSLKPARANEKLFF.

The count of this clone is one. The chain combines TRBV7-8 with TRBJ2-7, with D hard to call. The CDR3 loop spans 16 amino acids. V lost 2 bases and J 2 bases, leaving 16 bases between the germline ends. CDR1 SGHVS and CDR2 FQNEAQ come from the germline V gene. CDR3 sequence (DNA): TGTGCCAGCAGCTTATCACCCCCGCCAGGCCCCTACGAGCAGTACTTC. Its protein is CASSLSPPPGPYEQYF.

This sequence joins TRBV28 and TRBJ1-1; D may be TRBD1 (6 bases). Germline lookup yields CDR1 MDHEN and CDR2 SYDVKM. Deletions cut 2 bases from V and 5 bases from J, with 15 bases between. CDR3 length equals 15 residues. The CDR3 sequence is CASSLVRGATTEAFF. The CDR3 nucleotides are TGTGCCAGCAGTTTAGTTCGGGGGGCGACTACTGAAGCTTTCTTT.

The V call is TRBV6-1, the J call TRBJ2-6; D not certain. There are 17 residues in the CDR3. The ends were cut back, 3 bases at V and 0 bases at J, with 12 bases in the middle. Germline CDR1 reads MNHNS; CDR2 reads SASEGT. DNA for the CDR3: TGTGCCAGCAGTGAGAGGCGATCGTACTCTGGGGCCAACGTCCTGACTTTC. Protein sequence: CASSERRSYSGANVLTF.

This chain uses TRBV11-2 with TRBJ2-7; 10 bases agree with TRBD2. After removal of 1 base from V and 8 bases from J, the junction contained 8 bases not matched to a gene. From germline, CDR1 is SGHAT and CDR2 FQNNGV. CDR3 length: 15 amino acids. CDR3 in DNA: TGTGCCAGCAGCTTAGCCCTAGCGGGAGAAATCAAGCAGTACTTC. It encodes CASSLALAGEIKQYF.

The chain carries TRBV14 and TRBJ2-3, with 10 bases fitting TRBD2. The germline V gene has CDR1 SGHDN and CDR2 FVKESK. Trimming at V came to 5 bases and at J to 1 base, leaving 3 bases not matched to a gene. This CDR3 is built from 15 residues. As DNA, the CDR3 is TGTGCCAGCAGCACGGGACTAGCGCGCACAGATACGCAGTATTTT. Amino acids: CASSTGLARTDTQYF.

The chain carries TRBV29-1 and TRBJ2-3, with 9 bases lining up with TRBD1. The trim removed 4 bases at V and 3 bases at J, leaving 8 bases unmatched. The germline V gene encodes CDR1 SQVTM and CDR2 ANQGSEA. The CDR3 has 15 amino acids. The CDR3 DNA sequence: TGCAGCGTTGTATCTGGACAGGGGTATACAGATACGCAGTATTTT. Protein: CSVVSGQGYTDTQYF.

This clone was seen just once. The DNA of the CDR3 is TGTGCCAGCAGCCGAACCGGGAACTCGGGGACCGGGGAGCTGTTTTTT. It translates to CASSRTGNSGTGELFF. V and J are TRBV27 and TRBJ2-2, with D perhaps TRBD2 (5 bases). Per germline, CDR1 MNHEY and CDR2 SMNVEV (reference sequence). V was trimmed by 6 bases and J by 5 bases, leaving 19 bases between them. This CDR3 has 16 residues.

This clone was observed a handful of times. The chain has TRBV5-5 and TRBJ1-6, with D tentatively TRBD1 (5 bases). The CDR3 totals 18 residues. Trimming removed 5 bases from V and 0 bases from J, with 18 bases in between. CDR1 SGHKS and CDR2 YYEKEE come from the germline V gene (reference sequence). The DNA for the CDR3 is TGTGCCAGCAGTCTGGTGGAGGGGAAGGGCTCCTATAATTCACCCCTCCACTTT. This sequence encodes CASSLVEGKGSYNSPLHF. Full variable domain (remainder filled in from reference TRBV5-5 and TRBJ1-6): DAGVTQSPTHLIKTRGQQVTLRCSPISGHKSVSWYQQVLGQGPQFIFQYYEKEERGRGNFPDRFSARQFPNYSSELNVNALLLGDSALYLCASSLVEGKGSYNSPLHFGNGTRLTVT.

The CDR3 here is CASSYNPRNEQFF. CDR3 in DNA: TGTGCCAGCAGTTACAACCCCAGGAATGAGCAGTTCTTC. The V call is TRBV6-5, the J call TRBJ2-1; no definite D call. Per germline, CDR1 MNHEY and CDR2 SVGAGI. The CDR3 has 13 amino acids. V was cut by 2 bases and J by 7 bases, with 9 bases left in between.

The rearrangement uses TRBV2 and TRBJ2-5; the D gene is possibly TRBD1 (5 bases). Looked up from germline, CDR1 is SNHLY and CDR2 is FYNNEI. V lost 4 bases and J 0 bases, leaving 6 bases between the germline ends. This CDR3 is 13 amino acids long. CDR3 protein: CASSGTNQETQYF. The CDR3 DNA reads TGTGCCAGCAGTGGGACAAACCAAGAGACCCAGTACTTC.

This clone was counted a few times. The rearrangement links TRBV28 to TRBJ2-7; a weak D match, TRBD1 (8 bases). This CDR3 is 14 amino acids long. The V gene's germline CDR1 is MDHEN and CDR2 SYDVKM. V was clipped by 5 bases and J by 2 bases, with 13 bases between them. CDR3 coding DNA: TGTGCCAGCAGTATAACAGGGGGGGCCTACGAGCAGTACTTC. This translates into CASSITGGAYEQYF.

The chain couples TRBV3-1 (or the pseudogene TRBV3-2) to TRBJ1-5; no definite D call. Germline CDR1 LGHDT, CDR2 YNNKEL (reference sequence). CDR3 length equals 13 residues. The V gene lost 1 base and the J gene lost 6 bases, with 7 bases spanning the gap. CDR3 protein: CASSQGPSQPQHF. DNA for the CDR3: TGTGCCAGCAGCCAAGGGCCCAGTCAGCCCCAGCATTTT.

The chain combines TRBV6-4 with TRBJ2-3; 9 nucleotides match TRBD2. In germline, CDR1 is MRHNA, CDR2 SNTAGT. Trimming took 2 bases from V and 6 from J; bases not matched to a gene: 6. CDR3 length: 15 amino acids. The CDR3 loop reads CASSDGAGGTDTQYF. The CDR3 DNA reads TGTGCCAGCAGTGACGGGGCGGGAGGGACGGATACGCAGTATTTT.

J is TRBJ1-3 and V is TRBV6-1; 8 bases are a match to TRBD1. The CDR3 covers 17 residues. After removal of 0 bases from V and 5 bases from J, the junction contained 9 bases not matched to a gene. Germline CDR1 reads MNHNS; CDR2 reads SASEGT. The CDR3 DNA reads TGTGCCAGCAGTGAAGCCCCCGCACAGGGGGTAAGAAACACCATATATTTT. Amino acids: CASSEAPAQGVRNTIYF.

DNA for the CDR3: TGTGCCAGCAGCTTAGCCGGGTCCTCTGGGGCCAACGTCCTGACTTTC. This encodes CASSLAGSSGANVLTF. The gene calls are TRBV7-9 and TRBJ2-6; D not certain. The CDR3 totals 16 residues. Germline lookup yields CDR1 SEHNR and CDR2 FQNEAQ (reference sequence). Deletions cut 0 bases from V and 0 bases from J, with 6 bases between.

The chain uses TRBV10-3 and TRBJ2-7, with D maybe TRBD2 (7 bases). Germline V CDR1 and CDR2: ENHRY, SYGVKD. V lost 3 bases to trimming and J lost 4 bases, with 16 bases between them. The CDR3 extends over 15 amino acids. The CDR3 DNA follows: TGTGCCATCAGTGAATGGGGGGGCGAAAGGTACGAGCAGTACTTC. Amino acids: CAISEWGGERYEQYF.